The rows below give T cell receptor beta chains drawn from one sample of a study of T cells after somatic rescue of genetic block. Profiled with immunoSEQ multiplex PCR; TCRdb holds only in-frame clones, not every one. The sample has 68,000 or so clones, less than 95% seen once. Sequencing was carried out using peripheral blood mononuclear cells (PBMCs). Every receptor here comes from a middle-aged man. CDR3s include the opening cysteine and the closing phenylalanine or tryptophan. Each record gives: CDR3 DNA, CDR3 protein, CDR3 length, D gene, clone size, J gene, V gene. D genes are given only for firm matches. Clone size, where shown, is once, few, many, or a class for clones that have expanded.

DNA: TGCGCCAGCAGCCCCATCTCCGTGGGAGCGAACACTGAAGCTTTCTTT
CDR3: CASSPISVGANTEAFF
length: 16
D: -
size: -
J: TRBJ1-1
V: TRBV5-1

DNA: TGTGCCAGCAGCAACGACAGGGTGAACACTGAAGCTTTCTTT
CDR3: CASSNDRVNTEAFF
length: 14
D: TRBD1
size: -
J: TRBJ1-1
V: TRBV7-9

DNA: TGTGCCAGCAGCTTGCCCCAGCGCCAAGAGACCCAGTACTTC
CDR3: CASSLPQRQETQYF
length: 14
D: -
size: -
J: TRBJ2-5
V: TRBV5-4

DNA: TGCGCCAGCAGCCAAGTATACGTATCTAGCACTGAAGCTTTCTTT
CDR3: CASSQVYVSSTEAFF
length: 15
D: -
size: -
J: TRBJ1-1
V: TRBV4-1

DNA: TGTGCCAGCAGACCCCCGACAGGGGAGTTCCACGAGCAGTACTTC
CDR3: CASRPPTGEFHEQYF
length: 15
D: TRBD1
size: once
J: TRBJ2-7
V: TRBV27

DNA: TGTGCCAGCAGCCCAACCCGGGACAGGGGGCTAGGGGCCAACGTCCTGACTTTC
CDR3: CASSPTRDRGLGANVLTF
length: 18
D: TRBD1
size: -
J: TRBJ2-6
V: TRBV7-8

DNA: TGTGCCAGTAGTATCGGGACAGTGAACACCGGGGAGCTGTTTTTT
CDR3: CASSIGTVNTGELFF
length: 15
D: TRBD1
size: -
J: TRBJ2-2
V: TRBV19

DNA: TGTGCCAGCAGCAGTGCCGTTGCGGATACGCAGTATTTT
CDR3: CASSSAVADTQYF
length: 13
D: -
size: -
J: TRBJ2-3
V: TRBV19

DNA: TGTGCCAGCAGCCAGCTCCGGACGGGAGGAATGTACGAGCAGTACTTC
CDR3: CASSQLRTGGMYEQYF
length: 16
D: TRBD2
size: -
J: TRBJ2-7
V: TRBV14

DNA: TGTGCCAGCAGTTTAGGCCGGACCAATGAGCAGTTCTTC
CDR3: CASSLGRTNEQFF
length: 13
D: -
size: -
J: TRBJ2-1
V: TRBV27

DNA: TGTGCCAGCAGGGACCATGAGGGCACTGAAGCTTTCTTT
CDR3: CASRDHEGTEAFF
length: 13
D: -
size: -
J: TRBJ1-1
V: TRBV2

DNA: TGTGCCAGCAGCCCGCGGACAGGGATGTACACTGAAGCTTTCTTT
CDR3: CASSPRTGMYTEAFF
length: 15
D: TRBD1
size: -
J: TRBJ1-1
V: TRBV7-2

DNA: TGTGCCAGCAGCCCCCGGACTAGCTCCCTAGGCGAGCAGTACTTC
CDR3: CASSPRTSSLGEQYF
length: 15
D: TRBD2
size: few
J: TRBJ2-7
V: TRBV7-9

DNA: TGCGCCAGCAGCTTGATGGTGGGGAGCACAGATACGCAGTATTTT
CDR3: CASSLMVGSTDTQYF
length: 15
D: -
size: -
J: TRBJ2-3
V: TRBV5-1

DNA: TGCGCCAGCAGCCGGGACCACTATGGCTACACCTTC
CDR3: CASSRDHYGYTF
length: 12
D: -
size: -
J: TRBJ1-2
V: TRBV5-1

DNA: TGTGCCAGCAGCTTGACTAGCGGGTCAAAAGAGACCCAGTACTTC
CDR3: CASSLTSGSKETQYF
length: 15
D: TRBD2
size: -
J: TRBJ2-5
V: TRBV5-4

DNA: TGTGCCAGCAGCTCGGACAGGGTCCCAGATACGCAGTATTTT
CDR3: CASSSDRVPDTQYF
length: 14
D: TRBD1
size: -
J: TRBJ2-3
V: TRBV13

DNA: TGTGCCAGCAGCCCCGAACATGGAGAAAAACTGTTTTTT
CDR3: CASSPEHGEKLFF
length: 13
D: -
size: -
J: TRBJ1-4
V: TRBV4-2

DNA: TGTGCCAGCAGCTTGTTGCGTCAGGGGGCGTACGAGCAGTACTTC
CDR3: CASSLLRQGAYEQYF
length: 15
D: TRBD1
size: -
J: TRBJ2-7
V: TRBV5-5

DNA: TGTGCCAGCGGGTCAAGGGTGAGGGAGCAGTACTTC
CDR3: CASGSRVREQYF
length: 12
D: -
size: -
J: TRBJ2-7
V: TRBV27

DNA: TGTGCCAGCTCACCACCGGTCTCCGGGGTACCACCAACCTTC
CDR3: CASSPPVSGVPPTF
length: 14
D: -
size: -
J: TRBJ1-2
V: TRBV18

DNA: TGTGCCAGCAGCTTAAAATCAGGGGAACAGCCCCAGCATTTT
CDR3: CASSLKSGEQPQHF
length: 14
D: -
size: -
J: TRBJ1-5
V: TRBV7-6

DNA: TGTGCCAGCAGCTTTGCGGGAGGGCCTAGGAGCTCCTACAATGAGCAGTTCTTC
CDR3: CASSFAGGPRSSYNEQFF
length: 18
D: TRBD2
size: -
J: TRBJ2-1
V: TRBV5-4

DNA: TGTGCCAGCAGCTTAGTGCCTAGGTCCCCGACAGATACGCAGTATTTT
CDR3: CASSLVPRSPTDTQYF
length: 16
D: -
size: -
J: TRBJ2-3
V: TRBV7-2

DNA: TGTGCCAGCAGCTTAGCTCCGGGGGCAGCCCCCTACGAGCAGTACTTC
CDR3: CASSLAPGAAPYEQYF
length: 16
D: -
size: -
J: TRBJ2-7
V: TRBV7-2

DNA: TGTGCCAGCAGCCAAGAGGTGACCTACGAGCAGTACTTC
CDR3: CASSQEVTYEQYF
length: 13
D: -
size: few
J: TRBJ2-7
V: TRBV4-2

DNA: TGTGCCACCAGCAGTCGACGGTTTCCTAGCACAGATACGCAGTATTTT
CDR3: CATSSRRFPSTDTQYF
length: 16
D: -
size: -
J: TRBJ2-3
V: TRBV15

DNA: TGTGCCAGCAGCGTAGGTGGGAGCAATTACGAGCAGTACTTC
CDR3: CASSVGGSNYEQYF
length: 14
D: -
size: -
J: TRBJ2-7
V: TRBV9

DNA: TGTGCCAGCAGTCGCCAAACTAGCGGGATGCTTGAGACCCAGTACTTC
CDR3: CASSRQTSGMLETQYF
length: 16
D: TRBD2
size: -
J: TRBJ2-5
V: TRBV13

DNA: TGTGCCAGCAGTTACGGAGGGACAGGGAATGGCTACACCTTC
CDR3: CASSYGGTGNGYTF
length: 14
D: TRBD1
size: once
J: TRBJ1-2
V: TRBV6-5

DNA: TGTGCCAGCAGCGCCGGGAGCAATCAGCCCCAGCATTTT
CDR3: CASSAGSNQPQHF
length: 13
D: -
size: -
J: TRBJ1-5
V: TRBV7-2

DNA: TGTGCCAGCGGTCTAGCGGAGTACAATGAGCAGTTCTTC
CDR3: CASGLAEYNEQFF
length: 13
D: TRBD2
size: -
J: TRBJ2-1
V: TRBV6-1

DNA: TGTGCCAGCAGCCCGTCACCGAGGGACAGGGGAAACATTCAGTACTTC
CDR3: CASSPSPRDRGNIQYF
length: 16
D: TRBD1
size: -
J: TRBJ2-4
V: TRBV5-4

DNA: TGTGCCAGTAGTATAGGGGCTGCAGATACGCAGTATTTT
CDR3: CASSIGAADTQYF
length: 13
D: -
size: -
J: TRBJ2-3
V: TRBV19

DNA: TGTGCCAGCAGCCCCGGGGTGCAGGGAGAAGAGACCCAGTACTTC
CDR3: CASSPGVQGEETQYF
length: 15
D: -
size: -
J: TRBJ2-5
V: TRBV5-8

DNA: TGTGCCAGCAGCTTATTCCTCGGGCCGGGGCAAGAGACCCAGTACTTC
CDR3: CASSLFLGPGQETQYF
length: 16
D: -
size: once
J: TRBJ2-5
V: TRBV11-2

DNA: TGTGCCAGCAGCCAGGGACAGGGGGCGACCGGGGAGCTGTTTTTT
CDR3: CASSQGQGATGELFF
length: 15
D: TRBD1
size: -
J: TRBJ2-2
V: TRBV5-5

DNA: TGTGCCTGGAGGCTAGCGGGGGGGCATACCCAGTACTTC
CDR3: CAWRLAGGHTQYF
length: 13
D: TRBD2
size: -
J: TRBJ2-5
V: TRBV30

DNA: TGCGCCAGCAGCCAATCCCCCGCTAGCGGGAACCAAGAGACCCAGTACTTC
CDR3: CASSQSPASGNQETQYF
length: 17
D: TRBD2
size: -
J: TRBJ2-5
V: TRBV4-1

DNA: TGTGCCAGCGGAAGGCTAGCGGGAGGGAACAACATTCAGTACTTC
CDR3: CASGRLAGGNNIQYF
length: 15
D: TRBD2
size: -
J: TRBJ2-4
V: TRBV27

DNA: TGTGCCAGCAGTAGTCTAGCGGGATTTGAGCAGTTCTTC
CDR3: CASSSLAGFEQFF
length: 13
D: TRBD2
size: -
J: TRBJ2-1
V: TRBV5-8

DNA: TGTGCCATCAGTGACCCGACGTTGGACACGTACAATGAGCAGTTCTTC
CDR3: CAISDPTLDTYNEQFF
length: 16
D: -
size: -
J: TRBJ2-1
V: TRBV10-3

DNA: TGTGCCAGCAGCGTAGAATCTGGATCAAGCTCCTACAATGAGCAGTTCTTC
CDR3: CASSVESGSSSYNEQFF
length: 17
D: -
size: -
J: TRBJ2-1
V: TRBV9

DNA: TGTGCCAGTAGCCCCTACAGGGAAGGGTCTGAAGCTTTCTTT
CDR3: CASSPYREGSEAFF
length: 14
D: -
size: -
J: TRBJ1-1
V: TRBV19

DNA: TGTGCCAGCAGGCTGACCGGGACTACGCCCGCCTACGAGCAGTACTTC
CDR3: CASRLTGTTPAYEQYF
length: 16
D: TRBD2
size: -
J: TRBJ2-7
V: TRBV7-2

DNA: TGTGCCAGCAGTTATGGTAGGGGGAGCTACGAGCAGTACTTC
CDR3: CASSYGRGSYEQYF
length: 14
D: -
size: -
J: TRBJ2-7
V: TRBV6-5

DNA: TGTGCCTCTTACAGGGGACCGAACACTGAAGCTTTCTTT
CDR3: CASYRGPNTEAFF
length: 13
D: TRBD1
size: -
J: TRBJ1-1
V: TRBV30

DNA: TGTGCCAGTAGTGCTGAGAGGAGGGGGCCTCAGCCCCAGCATTTT
CDR3: CASSAERRGPQPQHF
length: 15
D: TRBD1
size: once
J: TRBJ1-5
V: TRBV19

DNA: TGTGCCAGCAGTTTACGGGCATCCGCAGGGCGGTACGAGCAGTACTTC
CDR3: CASSLRASAGRYEQYF
length: 16
D: -
size: -
J: TRBJ2-7
V: TRBV28

DNA: TGTGCCAGCAGTTACCGGGGACGCTCCAGATCCTACGAGCAGTACTTC
CDR3: CASSYRGRSRSYEQYF
length: 16
D: -
size: -
J: TRBJ2-7
V: TRBV6-5

DNA: TGTGCCAGTACTGCACGGGACAAGAACCTCAATCAGCCCCAGCATTTT
CDR3: CASTARDKNLNQPQHF
length: 16
D: -
size: -
J: TRBJ1-5
V: TRBV19

DNA: TGTGCCAGCAGCTCGTTGGGCAATCAGCCCCAGCATTTT
CDR3: CASSSLGNQPQHF
length: 13
D: -
size: -
J: TRBJ1-5
V: TRBV5-5

DNA: TGTGCCAGCAGACACCCCTCTGGAAACACCATATATTTT
CDR3: CASRHPSGNTIYF
length: 13
D: -
size: once
J: TRBJ1-3
V: TRBV7-2